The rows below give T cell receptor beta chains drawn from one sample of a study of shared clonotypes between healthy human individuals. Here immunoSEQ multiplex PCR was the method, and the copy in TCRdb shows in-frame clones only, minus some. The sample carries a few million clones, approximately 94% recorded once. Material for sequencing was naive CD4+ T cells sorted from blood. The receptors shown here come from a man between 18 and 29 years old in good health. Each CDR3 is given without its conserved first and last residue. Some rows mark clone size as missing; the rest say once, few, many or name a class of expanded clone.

ASTGWTSGSNEQF | TRBV7-2 | - | TRBJ2-1
AISDDGTYEQY | TRBV10-3 | - | TRBJ2-7
ASSSGPGLLREKLF | TRBV5-6 | - | TRBJ1-4
ASSAARGKADTQY | TRBV9 | - | TRBJ2-3
AWTLDSSNYGYT | TRBV30 | - | TRBJ1-2
ASSAGGRLAVETQY | TRBV9 | - | TRBJ2-5
ASSPSGTGSVKLF | TRBV25-1 | once | TRBJ1-4
ASDRRATDTQY | TRBV6-1 | - | TRBJ2-3
ASSPKGNTEAF | TRBV18 | - | TRBJ1-1
ARYRQGLGWGPYEQY | TRBV5-7 | once | TRBJ2-7
ASSLRLANTGELF | TRBV7-2 | once | TRBJ2-2
ASSSRVTVGLNTEAF | TRBV27 | - | TRBJ1-1
ASSVELAAETQY | TRBV9 | - | TRBJ2-5
ASSGETQY | TRBV7-9 | - | TRBJ2-5
SAGRSLMNTEAF | TRBV29-1 | few | TRBJ1-1
ASSHSGTGGFYEQY | TRBV23-1 | - | TRBJ2-7
ASSVEGTKGYT | TRBV2 | - | TRBJ1-2
AISPGLGPNEQF | TRBV10-3 | - | TRBJ2-1
ASSSHRLGKETQY | TRBV6-5 | - | TRBJ2-5
ATILFGGAGYTQY | TRBV6-1 | - | TRBJ2-3
ASITHPDRGTEAF | TRBV28 | - | TRBJ1-1
ASSKLYEQY | TRBV6-5 | - | TRBJ2-7
ASSLGTGLTGELF | TRBV6-5 | - | TRBJ2-2
ASRKGQTYEQY | TRBV6-5 | - | TRBJ2-7
ASSQVGGGTTYNEQF | TRBV4-1 | - | TRBJ2-1
ASSPLFGAGGRNEQF | TRBV9 | - | TRBJ2-1
ASSLALGADEQF | TRBV11-1 | - | TRBJ2-1
ASRINRQGYGYT | TRBV5-4 | - | TRBJ1-2
ASSLVATGGGYT | TRBV5-1 | few | TRBJ1-2
ASRLSGVQETQY | TRBV5-1 | - | TRBJ2-5
ASSSNSGNTIY | TRBV7-9 | - | TRBJ1-3
ASSPKGSRFNSPLH | TRBV7-2 | - | TRBJ1-6
ASSSPSQETQY | TRBV5-1 | - | TRBJ2-5
ASSQDMNFYYEQY | TRBV4-1 | - | TRBJ2-7
ASKIAGADTQY | TRBV4-2 | - | TRBJ2-3
ASTFSPYGGVNTEAF | TRBV5-1 | - | TRBJ1-1
ASSESDRAEQF | TRBV6-1 | - | TRBJ2-1
ASSPSRSGANIQY | TRBV14 | - | TRBJ2-4
ASSLWTRTGGSEKLF | TRBV28 | - | TRBJ1-4
ASSTQGAPNTEAF | TRBV19 | few | TRBJ1-1
ASSLEAGTLGNTIY | TRBV5-1 | - | TRBJ1-3
AWSVGRTSSGANVLT | TRBV30 | once | TRBJ2-6
ASSSGQAHNYEQY | TRBV5-1 | - | TRBJ2-7
ASSLQRQGHYNEQF | TRBV5-1 | - | TRBJ2-1
ASSPLGGTGDTGELF | TRBV28 | - | TRBJ2-2
ARSYPRGFVSPLH | TRBV5-3 | - | TRBJ1-6